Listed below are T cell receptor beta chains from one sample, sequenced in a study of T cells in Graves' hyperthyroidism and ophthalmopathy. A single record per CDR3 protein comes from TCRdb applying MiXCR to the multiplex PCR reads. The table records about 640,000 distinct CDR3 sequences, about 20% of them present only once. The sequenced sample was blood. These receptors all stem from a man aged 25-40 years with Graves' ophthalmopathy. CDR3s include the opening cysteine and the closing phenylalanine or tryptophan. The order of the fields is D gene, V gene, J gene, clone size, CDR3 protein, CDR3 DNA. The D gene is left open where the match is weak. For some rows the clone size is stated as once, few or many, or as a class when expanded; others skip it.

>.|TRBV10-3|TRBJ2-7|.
CAIYEQYF
TGTGCCATCTACGAGCAGTACTTC
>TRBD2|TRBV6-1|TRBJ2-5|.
CASTSGTSGQETQYF
TGTGCCAGCACCTCCGGGACTAGCGGACAAGAGACCCAGTACTTC
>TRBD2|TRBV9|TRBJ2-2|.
CASKNSGNVGELFF
TGTGCCAGCAAGAATAGCGGGAATGTCGGGGAGCTGTTTTTT
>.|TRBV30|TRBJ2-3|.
CAWNPAWGATSTDTQYF
TGTGCCTGGAACCCCGCGTGGGGGGCGACTAGCACAGATACGCAGTATTTT
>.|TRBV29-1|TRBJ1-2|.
CSVDSPVGTF
TGCAGCGTTGATTCCCCGGTGGGCACCTTC
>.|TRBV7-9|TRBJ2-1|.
CASSHRDEPYNEQFF
TGTGCCAGCAGCCACCGGGACGAACCTTACAATGAGCAGTTCTTC
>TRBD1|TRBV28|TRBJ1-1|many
CASSFGQGLNTEAFF
TGTGCCAGCAGTTTCGGACAGGGTTTGAACACTGAAGCTTTCTTT
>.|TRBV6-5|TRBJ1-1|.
CASSYSLEDEAFF
TGTGCCAGCAGTTACTCGCTAGAGGATGAAGCTTTCTTT
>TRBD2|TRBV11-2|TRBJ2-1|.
CASSYSGQRGPLTWEQFF
TGTGCCAGCAGTTACTCGGGCCAGCGGGGGCCGCTAACTTGGGAGCAGTTCTTC
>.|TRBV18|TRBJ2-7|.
CASSPPVSREEQYF
TGTGCCAGCTCACCACCGGTCAGCCGTGAGGAGCAGTACTTC
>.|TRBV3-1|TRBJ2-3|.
CASKTSRSTDTQYF
TGTGCCAGCAAAACTAGCCGAAGCACAGATACGCAGTATTTT
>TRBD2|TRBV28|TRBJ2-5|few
CASRTSGSWETQYF
TGTGCCAGCAGGACGAGCGGGAGCTGGGAGACCCAGTACTTC
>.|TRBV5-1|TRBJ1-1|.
CASSRAGQNTEAFF
TGCGCCAGCAGCCGGGCAGGACAGAACACTGAAGCTTTCTTT
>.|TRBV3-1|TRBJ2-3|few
CASALSGADTQYF
TGTGCCAGCGCCTTGTCGGGAGCGGATACGCAGTATTTT
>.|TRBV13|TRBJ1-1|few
CASSFGLRNTEAFF
TGTGCCAGCAGCTTCGGCCTCCGAAACACTGAAGCTTTCTTT
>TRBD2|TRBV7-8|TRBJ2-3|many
CASSSRDYPSTDTQYF
TGTGCCAGCAGCTCCCGGGACTATCCGAGCACAGATACGCAGTATTTT
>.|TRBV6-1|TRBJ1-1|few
CASSMGRRNTEAFF
TGTGCCAGCAGTATGGGACGGCGTAACACTGAAGCTTTCTTT
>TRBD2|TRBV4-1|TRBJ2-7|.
CASSPRHQTSGAYEQYF
TGCGCCAGCAGCCCCCGACATCAGACTAGCGGCGCCTACGAGCAGTACTTC
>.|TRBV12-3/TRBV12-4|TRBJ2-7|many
CASSSGLNEQYF
TGTGCCAGCAGTTCCGGACTAAACGAGCAGTACTTC
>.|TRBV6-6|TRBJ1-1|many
CASSYSDSNTEAFF
TGTGCCAGCAGTTACTCGGACAGCAACACTGAAGCTTTCTTT
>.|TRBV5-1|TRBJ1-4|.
CASSLDTSNEKLFF
TGCGCCAGCAGCCTTGACACGTCTAATGAAAAACTGTTTTTT
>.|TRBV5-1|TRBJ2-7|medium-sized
CASSLVGYEQYF
TGTGCCAGCAGCTTAGTAGGCTACGAGCAGTACTTC
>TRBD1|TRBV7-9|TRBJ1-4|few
CASSLGLTGNEKLFF
TGTGCCAGCAGCTTAGGGTTGACAGGGAATGAAAAACTGTTTTTT
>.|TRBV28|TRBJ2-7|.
CASSSGPLQQYF
TGTGCCAGCAGTTCCGGGCCACTACAGCAGTACTTC
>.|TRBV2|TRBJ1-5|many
CASSKGTSNDQPQHF
TGTGCCAGCAGTAAAGGGACGAGTAACGATCAGCCCCAGCATTTT
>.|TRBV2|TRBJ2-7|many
CASSREYEQYF
TGTGCCAGCAGCAGGGAGTACGAGCAGTACTTC
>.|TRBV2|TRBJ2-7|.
CATRLEEQYF
TGTGCCACTCGGTTAGAGGAGCAGTACTTC
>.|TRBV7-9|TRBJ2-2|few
CASRPGLAGPNTGELFF
TGTGCCAGCAGACCTGGCCTAGCCGGGCCGAACACCGGGGAGCTGTTTTTT
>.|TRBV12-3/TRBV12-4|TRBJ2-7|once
CASRGTGGLSYEQYF
TGTGCCAGCAGGGGGACTGGCGGCCTCTCCTACGAGCAGTACTTC
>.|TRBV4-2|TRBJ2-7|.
CASSSTPGATYEQYF
TGTGCCAGCAGCTCTACCCCGGGAGCGACCTACGAGCAGTACTTC
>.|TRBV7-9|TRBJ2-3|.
CASSSGTTGRKGTDTQYF
TGCGCCAGCAGCTCGGGAACTACAGGGAGAAAGGGCACAGATACGCAGTATTTT
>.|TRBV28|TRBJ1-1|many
CASSLSFEAFF
TGTGCCAGCAGTTTATCCTTTGAAGCTTTCTTT
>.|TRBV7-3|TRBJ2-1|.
CASSSRWGREQFF
TGTGCCAGCAGCTCACGCTGGGGTCGGGAGCAGTTCTTC
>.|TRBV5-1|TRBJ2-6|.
CASSLETANVGANVLTF
TGCGCCAGCAGCCTTGAGACAGCTAATGTGGGGGCCAACGTCCTGACTTTC
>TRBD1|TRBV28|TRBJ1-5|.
CASSYSGQRNQPQHF
TGTGCCAGCAGTTACTCGGGACAGAGAAATCAGCCCCAGCATTTT
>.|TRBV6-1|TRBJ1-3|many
CASLKHPGPGNTIYF
TGTGCCAGCCTTAAACACCCAGGTCCTGGAAACACCATATATTTT
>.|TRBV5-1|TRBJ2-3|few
CASSLSPFDTQYF
TGCGCCAGCAGCTTGTCTCCATTCGATACGCAGTATTTT
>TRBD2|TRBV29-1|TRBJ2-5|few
CSVGGLAGGGETQYF
TGCAGCGTGGGGGGACTAGCGGGCGGAGGGGAGACCCAGTACTTC
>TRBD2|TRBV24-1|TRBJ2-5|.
CATRASGKETQYF
TGTGCCACCAGAGCTAGCGGTAAAGAGACCCAGTACTTC
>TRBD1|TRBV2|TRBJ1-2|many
CASSETGGYGYTF
TGTGCCAGCTCAGAGACAGGGGGATATGGCTACACCTTC
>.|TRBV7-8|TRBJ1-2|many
CASSVRDGSYGYTF
TGTGCCAGCAGCGTACGGGACGGAAGCTATGGCTACACCTTC
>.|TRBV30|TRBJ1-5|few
CAWKIAGTDNQPQHF
TGTGCCTGGAAAATCGCCGGGACGGACAATCAGCCCCAGCATTTT
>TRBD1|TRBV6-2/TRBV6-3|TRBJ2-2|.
CTSSYPGQQDTGELFF
TGTACCAGCAGCTATCCGGGACAGCAAGACACCGGGGAGCTGTTTTTT
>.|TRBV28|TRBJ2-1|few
CASSFSPGRASEQFF
TGTGCCAGCAGTTTTAGTCCAGGACGAGCAAGTGAGCAGTTCTTC